This T cell receptor (beta chain) was sequenced in a study of beta chain features in type 1 diabetes. Notes on the study in general: Moderately but significantly shorter TCRB CDR3s were found in Type 1 diabetes patients in all four CD4+ subsets. In the patient group, naive, central memory and Treg TCRB repertoires seemed more alike than in the healthy donor group.

Remarks on this clone: What it binds is not known.

The study reverse transcribed the entire isolated RNA, so it sequenced expressed TCRB transcripts. Produced via immunoSEQ multiplex PCR; TCRdb's table is partial and in-frame only. The sample lists 200,000 to 300,000 clones, approximately 10% occurring once. This receptor was obtained from a young man with type 1 diabetes. Sequencing was done on a sample of naive CD4+ T cells from blood.

DNA of the CDR3: TGTGCCAGCAGTCCGCGACCATCCTTCTCAGGGGGCGCGGCTGGGGGCACAGATACGCAGTATTTT. Translated: CASSPRPSFSGGAAGGTDTQYF. The chain recombines TRBV27 with TRBJ2-3; 8 positions agree with TRBD1. This CDR3 comprises 22 residues. CDR1 and CDR2 from the germline V gene are MNHEY and SMNVEV (reference sequence). V lost 5 bases and J lost 1; bases outside the gene matches: 26.